This is a list of T cell receptor beta chains from one sample in a study of vaccination effects on CD4 cells after COVID-19. Repertoires were generated with immunoSEQ multiplex PCR, while TCRdb's copy carries only in-frame clones and drops some. The sample includes tens of thousands of clones, 82% of them seen just once. The antigens for these receptors are not known. The source was CD4+ T cells from PBMCs cultured with HCoV-NL63 spike peptides, collected after COVID-19 vaccination. The origin of the receptors is a human donor who received a COVID-19 vaccine. Some clones in this sample may be carry-over from other donors' samples. CDR3s include the opening cysteine and the closing phenylalanine or tryptophan. A D gene is named only where the DNA matches it firmly. Not all rows give a size; the values are once, few, many and, for expanded clones, a class.

clone_size j_call d_call v_call cdr3_nt cdr3_aa
NA TRBJ1-1 NA TRBV5-4 TGTGCCAGCAGACTAGACAGCCTGAACACTGAAGCTTTCTTT CASRLDSLNTEAFF
NA TRBJ1-3 NA TRBV29-1 TGCAGCGTTGCCCGGGGCACGGGAAACACCATATATTTT CSVARGTGNTIYF
once TRBJ2-3 NA TRBV10-1 TGCGCCAACAAAGCCGGGTCAGGGCCCTCCCCAGATACGCAGTATTTT CANKAGSGPSPDTQYF
NA TRBJ2-1 TRBD2 TRBV6-5 TGTGCCAGCAGAATCGGGGGGACCCTCAGACATGAGCAGTTCTTC CASRIGGTLRHEQFF
few TRBJ1-2 NA TRBV4-3 TGCGCCAGCAGCCAAGATTACTATGGCTACACCTTC CASSQDYYGYTF
NA TRBJ2-2 NA TRBV6-5 TGTGCCAGCAGTAGACGGGGAAAAGACACCGGGGAGCTGTTTTTT CASSRRGKDTGELFF
once TRBJ1-2 NA TRBV7-2 TGTGCCAGCAGCTTAGCTTCAGGGCCGGGCTATGGCTACACCTTC CASSLASGPGYGYTF
NA TRBJ1-2 NA TRBV18 TGTGCCAGCTCACCACCTAAAAGCCTCGGGGGCTACACCTTC CASSPPKSLGGYTF
NA TRBJ1-1 NA TRBV18 TGTGCCAGCTCACCGATCCGGGACTCCGGGCAAGGCACTGAAGCTTTCTTT CASSPIRDSGQGTEAFF
once TRBJ1-4 NA TRBV9 TGTGCCAGCAGCCGTGCGGCGGCAACTAATGAAAAACTGTTTTTT CASSRAAATNEKLFF
NA TRBJ2-5 NA TRBV2 TGTGCCAGCAGGGGACCCGCGGATAAAGAGACCCAGTACTTC CASRGPADKETQYF
NA TRBJ2-3 NA TRBV2 TGTGCCAGCAGTGTCATGGCAGATACGCAGTATTTT CASSVMADTQYF
once TRBJ2-3 TRBD2 TRBV18 TGTGCCAGCTCACCACTAGCGGGGAGCACAGATACGCAGTATTTT CASSPLAGSTDTQYF
NA TRBJ2-3 NA TRBV19 TGTGCCAGTAACAGACCGAACAGGGATGGAGATACGCAGTATTTT CASNRPNRDGDTQYF
NA TRBJ1-2 NA TRBV7-9 TGTGCCAGCAGCAAGGGACTCCCCTGGGGCTACACCTTC CASSKGLPWGYTF
NA TRBJ2-5 TRBD1 TRBV5-1 TGCGCCAGCAGCTTGCACAGGGGAGAGACCCAGTACTTC CASSLHRGETQYF
NA TRBJ1-2 NA TRBV10-2 TGCGCCAGCAGCCCCTATCGGGGTGCGGACTATGGCTACACCTTC CASSPYRGADYGYTF
NA TRBJ1-2 TRBD1 TRBV29-1 TGCAGCGTTGATTGGGGTTCAGGGGGCAGGATGTATGGCTACACCTTC CSVDWGSGGRMYGYTF
NA TRBJ1-5 TRBD1 TRBV3-1/TRBV3-2 TGTGCCAGCAGCCCGACAGGGGGCAATCAGCCCCAGCATTTT CASSPTGGNQPQHF
few TRBJ1-1 TRBD1 TRBV6-5 TGTGCCAGCAGACGGGACAGGGGGGGCAACACTGAAGCTTTCTTT CASRRDRGGNTEAFF
few TRBJ1-3 TRBD1 TRBV4-1 TGCGCCAGCAGCCGCGGCCGGGACAGCTCTGGAAACACCATATATTTT CASSRGRDSSGNTIYF
NA TRBJ1-5 NA TRBV15 TGTGCCACCAGCAGAGATTTAGGGACTAATCAGCCCCAGCATTTT CATSRDLGTNQPQHF
NA TRBJ1-5 NA TRBV2 TGTGCCAGCACACAAGGAGACCTAAGGATCCAGCCCCAGCATTTT CASTQGDLRIQPQHF
NA TRBJ2-3 TRBD2 TRBV15 TGTGCCACCAGCAGGGCGGGGGTGGGCACAGATACGCAGTATTTT CATSRAGVGTDTQYF
NA TRBJ2-5 NA TRBV10-1 TGCGCCAGCAGTGAAGGGGGTCGTCAAGAGACCCAGTACTTC CASSEGGRQETQYF
NA TRBJ1-5 NA TRBV5-6 TGTGCCAGCAGCTTGGCGGGAAGGGGCAATCAGCCCCAGCATTTT CASSLAGRGNQPQHF
NA TRBJ2-1 TRBD1 TRBV6-2/TRBV6-3 TGTGCCAGCAGTTTCGGGACAGCGGCCTACAATGAGCAGTTCTTC CASSFGTAAYNEQFF
once TRBJ2-2 TRBD1 TRBV5-1 TGCGCCAGCAGCTTGACAGGGGGACTCACCGGGGAGCTGTTTTTT CASSLTGGLTGELFF
NA TRBJ2-1 TRBD1 TRBV24-1 TGTGCCACCAGCGCGCCCGGGACAGGAGACAATGAGCAGTTCTTC CATSAPGTGDNEQFF
NA TRBJ1-5 TRBD1 TRBV28 TGTGCCAGCAGTTTAAGGGCAGGGGGCGCGGGTAGGAGCAATCAGCCCCAGCATTTT CASSLRAGGAGRSNQPQHF
once TRBJ1-5 NA TRBV11-2 TGTGCCAGCAGCTTAGAGGCACGTAGCAATCAGCCCCAGCATTTT CASSLEARSNQPQHF
NA TRBJ2-1 NA TRBV5-1 TGCGCCAGCAGGAAGATTTCTTCTGGGGATGAGCAGTTCTTC CASRKISSGDEQFF
NA TRBJ2-5 NA TRBV5-6 TGTGCCAGCAGCTTAAAACAAGGGTGGGAGACCCAGTACTTC CASSLKQGWETQYF
NA TRBJ1-2 TRBD1 TRBV11-1 TGTGCCAGCAGCCTCGGACAGGGATACTATGGCTACACCTTC CASSLGQGYYGYTF
NA TRBJ1-2 TRBD1 TRBV6-6 TGTGCCAGCAGATCCCAGACAGGGCAGGGCTACACCTTC CASRSQTGQGYTF
NA TRBJ2-5 TRBD2 TRBV5-1 TGCGCCAGCAGCTTGGGGACTAGCCAAGAGACCCAGTACTTC CASSLGTSQETQYF
NA TRBJ2-1 NA TRBV4-3 TGCGCCAGCAGCCAAGATCGGGCGTCTTTTAGGCGTGAGCAGTTCTTC CASSQDRASFRREQFF
NA TRBJ2-5 NA TRBV24-1 TGTGCCACCAGCCAAAGTGGGGGGTCTCAAGAGACCCAGTACTTC CATSQSGGSQETQYF
NA TRBJ2-3 TRBD2 TRBV24-1 TGTGCCACCAGTGTGATAGCGGGGGACACAGATACGCAGTATTTT CATSVIAGDTDTQYF
few TRBJ1-6 TRBD1 TRBV7-3 TGTGCCAGCAGCCGGGGACAGACTGATTCACCCCTCCACTTT CASSRGQTDSPLHF
NA TRBJ2-5 TRBD2 TRBV18 TGTGCCAGCTCACCAAGGGGGACTAGAGAGACCCAGTACTTC CASSPRGTRETQYF
NA TRBJ2-3 TRBD1 TRBV6-5 TGTGCCAGCAGCAGGGACAGGGACACAGATACGCAGTATTTT CASSRDRDTDTQYF
NA TRBJ1-6 TRBD1 TRBV19 TGTGCCAGTAGTATTTGGACAGGGGGTAATTCACCCCTCCACTTT CASSIWTGGNSPLHF
NA TRBJ1-2 NA TRBV2 TGTGCCAGCAGTGAACAGGGTAACTATGGCTACACCTTC CASSEQGNYGYTF